These T cell receptor beta chains were read from a single sample in a study of T cell clusters in autoimmune cytopenias. TCRdb re-called the multiplex PCR reads and gives one entry per CDR3 protein, without DNA. There are 6,500 to 10,000 distinct CDR3 sequences in the sample, with 5.4% held by the top ten. The specimen sequenced was peripheral blood. These receptors all stem from a human donor with an autoimmune cytopenia or autoimmune hepatitis (not recorded which). CDR3s include the opening cysteine and the closing phenylalanine or tryptophan. Clone size, where shown, is once, few, many, or a class for clones that have expanded.

j_call | clone_size | v_call | cdr3_aa
TRBJ2-5 | NA | TRBV5-1 | CASSPATGGRAGETQYF
TRBJ2-5 | NA | TRBV6-5 | CASSEAAGVGETQYF
TRBJ1-5 | medium-sized | TRBV27 | CASSSLASGSNQPQHF
TRBJ2-7 | NA | TRBV19 | CASSIQPGERGEQYF
TRBJ2-1 | medium-sized | TRBV19 | CASRPGGTGNNEQFF
TRBJ2-3 | NA | TRBV18 | CASSPPVGWWNSTDTQYF
TRBJ2-6 | NA | TRBV12-3/TRBV12-4 | CASSPRTRAFSGANVLTF
TRBJ2-7 | medium-sized | TRBV29-1 | CSAGSAQGYEQYF
TRBJ2-7 | NA | TRBV19 | CAGSTWTGPEQYF
TRBJ2-7 | medium-sized | TRBV12-3/TRBV12-4 | CASSNLAGGIREQYF
TRBJ1-2 | NA | TRBV10-3 | CAIRFVGGSTAGYTF
TRBJ2-2 | medium-sized | TRBV13 | CASSKAPRAPNTGELFF
TRBJ1-2 | medium-sized | TRBV18 | CASSPQRGADGYTF
TRBJ2-1 | medium-sized | TRBV18 | CASSFGRHEQFF
TRBJ2-7 | NA | TRBV27 | CASSPTNFHEQYF
TRBJ1-1 | medium-sized | TRBV5-1 | CASSLVEGAGTEAFF